These T cell receptor beta chains were read from a single sample in a study of long-term antiretroviral therapy in people with HIV. TCRdb's table, derived via immunoSEQ multiplex PCR, lists solely in-frame clones and lacks some. The repertoire includes tens of thousands of clones, roughly 84% of them detected once, and 19% sits in the top ten. Sequencing used unsorted PBMCs, obtained 0.1 years before starting antiretroviral therapy. These receptors were collected from a man between 18 and 35 years old with HIV. The CDR3 runs from the conserved cysteine through the conserved F or W. D genes are given only for firm matches. Expanded clones get a size class; other rows say once, few or many, or leave the size out.

J gene | D gene | V gene | clone size | CDR3 DNA | CDR3 protein
TRBJ1-1 | - | TRBV18 | - | TGTGCCAGCTCACCCGACCAGAGAGAAGCTTTCTTT | CASSPDQREAFF
TRBJ2-2 | TRBD2 | TRBV28 | - | TGTGCCAGCAGTTTTTGGCGGGAGGGCGGGGAGCTGTTTTTT | CASSFWREGGELFF
TRBJ2-7 | - | TRBV30 | - | TGTGCCTGGAGCTTTCAGGATAAGCAGTACTTC | CAWSFQDKQYF
TRBJ2-6 | TRBD1 | TRBV6-1 | - | TGTGCCAGCAGGAGGGGGCCCGGGGCCAACGTCCTGACTTTC | CASRRGPGANVLTF
TRBJ2-1 | TRBD2 | TRBV30 | once | TGTGCCTGGAGTCCTTCGGCGGGGGGGCCGTCAGGTGAGCAGTTCTTC | CAWSPSAGGPSGEQFF
TRBJ1-4 | - | TRBV5-5 | once | TGTGCCAGCAGCCCCCGGGCACTTAATGAAAAACTGTTTTTT | CASSPRALNEKLFF
TRBJ2-2 | - | TRBV7-3 | - | TGTGCCAGCAGCTTAAGACACAAGACCGGGGAGCTGTTTTTT | CASSLRHKTGELFF
TRBJ2-6 | - | TRBV12-5 | - | TGTGCTAGTGGCCCCTCTGGGGCCAACGTCCTGACTTTC | CASGPSGANVLTF
TRBJ2-1 | TRBD1 | TRBV30 | - | TGTGCCTGGACGGTGACAGGGTTGAATGAGCAGTTCTTC | CAWTVTGLNEQFF
TRBJ2-7 | - | TRBV6-5 | - | TGTGCCAGCAGTTCGCCGACAGGCACCTACGAGCAGTACTTC | CASSSPTGTYEQYF
TRBJ2-2 | - | TRBV27 | - | TGTGCCAGCAGTATAGAGTTCACCGGGGAGCTGTTTTTT | CASSIEFTGELFF
TRBJ1-2 | - | TRBV5-1 | - | TGCGCCAGCAGCTTGGACCGGGACCGCCACGGCGGCACCTTC | CASSLDRDRHGGTF
TRBJ1-1 | - | TRBV4-3 | - | TGCGCCAGCAGCCAAGATTCAGGGGCCACTGAAGCTTTCTTT | CASSQDSGATEAFF
TRBJ2-1 | - | TRBV19 | - | TGTGCCAGTAGCGATACCTCAGGGGCAAGCAATGAGCAGTTCTTC | CASSDTSGASNEQFF
TRBJ2-7 | TRBD1 | TRBV7-8 | - | TGTGCCAGCAGCTTCGGGGACAGTTCCATCTACGAGCAGTACTTC | CASSFGDSSIYEQYF
TRBJ2-3 | - | TRBV2 | few | TGTGCCAGCAAGGGTACCGCAGATACGCAGTATTTT | CASKGTADTQYF
TRBJ2-7 | - | TRBV19 | - | TGTGCCAGTAGTATAGGTGGTGGGGGATACGAGCAGTACTTC | CASSIGGGGYEQYF
TRBJ2-1 | TRBD1 | TRBV5-1 | - | TGCGCCAGCAGCCTGGACAGGGCGAGCTACAATGAGCAGTTCTTC | CASSLDRASYNEQFF
TRBJ2-2 | - | TRBV29-1 | once | TGCAGCGTTGTAGGGACCGGGGCGACGGGCGGGGAGCTGTTTTTT | CSVVGTGATGGELFF
TRBJ1-2 | - | TRBV18 | - | TGTGCCAGCTCAGTGGGCGACGGCTATGGCTACACCTTC | CASSVGDGYGYTF
TRBJ2-1 | - | TRBV6-1 | once | TGTGCCAGCAGTGTGGCTTCGATAGGGGGTAGATCCTACAATGAGCAGTTCTTC | CASSVASIGGRSYNEQFF
TRBJ1-1 | - | TRBV6-4 | - | TGTGCCAGCATTTGGGGGCCGAACACTGAAGCTTTCTTT | CASIWGPNTEAFF
TRBJ2-7 | - | TRBV19 | - | TGTGCCAGTAGTTATGTGGCCGAAGGCTCCTACGAGCAGTACTTC | CASSYVAEGSYEQYF
TRBJ2-4 | TRBD2 | TRBV7-2 | - | TGTGCCAGCAGCTTGGGACTAGCGGGATCGCGGGCCAAAAACATTCAGTACTTC | CASSLGLAGSRAKNIQYF
TRBJ1-5 | - | TRBV28 | - | TGTGCCAGCAGTCCTCCTGGACTAATTGCGGCCCAGCATTTT | CASSPPGLIAAQHF
TRBJ2-7 | TRBD2 | TRBV30 | - | TGTGCCTGGGGACTAGCGGGTCACGAGCAGTACTTC | CAWGLAGHEQYF
TRBJ2-5 | - | TRBV7-2 | once | TGTGCCAGCAGCTTAAACGCCGGAGAGACCCAGTACTTC | CASSLNAGETQYF
TRBJ1-1 | - | TRBV6-1 | few | TGTGCCAGCAGTGAGGGGAATGAGGACACTGAAGCTTTCTTT | CASSEGNEDTEAFF
TRBJ2-3 | - | TRBV7-5 | once | TGTGCCAGAGGGGGGGGACTAGCGGGAGGGCCTTCCAGCACAGATACGCAGTATTTT | CARGGGLAGGPSSTDTQYF
TRBJ1-1 | - | TRBV13 | few | TGTGCCAGCAGCTTACCCCCATGGTCGGTCCCCCTGGGACCTAACACTGAAGCTTTCTTT | CASSLPPWSVPLGPNTEAFF
TRBJ2-5 | - | TRBV10-3 | - | TGTGCCATCAGTGAGGCTAACAAACAAGAGACCCAGTACTTC | CAISEANKQETQYF
TRBJ2-7 | - | TRBV19 | - | TGTGCCAGTAGTATCCGGGACAGAGGACTATACGAGCAGTACTTC | CASSIRDRGLYEQYF
TRBJ2-1 | - | TRBV28 | - | TGTGCCAGCAGTTTAGGAGGAGGGAGCGATGAGCAGTTCTTC | CASSLGGGSDEQFF
TRBJ2-3 | - | TRBV28 | - | TGTGCCAGCGGTAGGGTAGATACGCAGTATTTT | CASGRVDTQYF
TRBJ1-2 | - | TRBV5-1 | - | TGCGCCAGCAGCTTGGAGGGGAACTATGGCTACACCTTC | CASSLEGNYGYTF
TRBJ2-1 | TRBD2 | TRBV5-1 | - | TGCACCAGCAGCCCGCCCGGGACTAGCACCAACAATGAGCAGTTCTTC | CTSSPPGTSTNNEQFF
TRBJ2-7 | - | TRBV7-2 | - | TGTGCCAGCAGCTTAGGGCGGCAGACCTACGAGCAGTACTTC | CASSLGRQTYEQYF
TRBJ1-1 | - | TRBV9 | medium-sized | TGTGCCAGCAGCGTAGGGTCTGACGGGAACACTGAAGCTTTCTTT | CASSVGSDGNTEAFF
TRBJ2-1 | - | TRBV29-1 | once | TGCAGCCCGAGGGTACACGGGAGAGGTAATGAGCAGTTCTTC | CSPRVHGRGNEQFF
TRBJ2-2 | TRBD1 | TRBV18 | - | TGTGCCAGCTCGAAGGACAGGGCGGGGAACACCGGGGAGCTGTTTTTT | CASSKDRAGNTGELFF
TRBJ1-2 | - | TRBV2 | few | TGTGCCAGCAGTGAATGGGGAAAGGGACCTAACTATGGCTACACCTTC | CASSEWGKGPNYGYTF
TRBJ2-1 | TRBD1 | TRBV7-9 | - | TGTGCCAGCAACCGGACAGGGTGGAATGAGCAGTTCTTC | CASNRTGWNEQFF
TRBJ1-2 | - | TRBV27 | - | TGTGCCAGCAGTTTGGACTCTCTGGGACGCTACACCTTC | CASSLDSLGRYTF
TRBJ2-3 | TRBD2 | TRBV19 | - | TGTGCCAGTAGTTCGAGGGAGGGCCACACAGATACGCAGTATTTT | CASSSREGHTDTQYF
TRBJ2-5 | TRBD2 | TRBV4-2 | - | TGTGCCAGCAGCCAAGAGGTAGCGGGGGGGAAAGAGACCCAGTACTTC | CASSQEVAGGKETQYF
TRBJ2-1 | - | TRBV20-1 | - | TGCAGTGCTCCCTACAATGAGCAGTTCTTC | CSAPYNEQFF
TRBJ1-1 | - | TRBV4-2 | - | TGTGCCAGCAGCCAAGTTGGGGAGGGTAACACTGAAGCTTTCTTT | CASSQVGEGNTEAFF
TRBJ2-1 | TRBD2 | TRBV6-1 | - | TGTGCCAGCAGGACCCTAGCGGGGGGATACAATGAGCAGTTCTTC | CASRTLAGGYNEQFF
TRBJ1-2 | TRBD1 | TRBV2 | - | TGTGCCAGCAGGGCGGAGGACAGGGCCTATGGCTACACCTTC | CASRAEDRAYGYTF
TRBJ2-7 | TRBD2 | TRBV28 | - | TGTGCCAGCAGTTGGATGGGACTACGGTACGAGCAGTACTTC | CASSWMGLRYEQYF
TRBJ2-2 | - | TRBV7-9 | - | TGTGCCAGCAGCTTAGGACGTAAGAACACCGGGGAGCTGTTTTTT | CASSLGRKNTGELFF
TRBJ2-3 | - | TRBV6-5 | - | TGTGCCAGCACATCAGGGACTGGAGTGGCAGATACGCAGTATTTT | CASTSGTGVADTQYF
TRBJ1-4 | - | TRBV30 | - | TGTGCCTGGAGTGTACAGGTGAATGAAAAACTGTTTTTT | CAWSVQVNEKLFF
TRBJ1-2 | - | TRBV13 | - | TGTGCCAGCAGCCGTAGTCAGGGAGGCGGCTACACCTTC | CASSRSQGGGYTF
TRBJ2-4 | - | TRBV13 | once | TGTGCCAGCAGCTTAGGCCGGGGGATATGGAACAAAAACATTCAGTACTTC | CASSLGRGIWNKNIQYF
TRBJ1-4 | - | TRBV13 | - | TGTGCCAGCAGCTTAAACGGACAGCCCCTTTTGAATGAAAAACTGTTTTTT | CASSLNGQPLLNEKLFF
TRBJ1-2 | TRBD1 | TRBV19 | few | TGTGCCAGTAGTACCGGGAGGGTCACAGGGGCCTATGGCTACACCTTC | CASSTGRVTGAYGYTF